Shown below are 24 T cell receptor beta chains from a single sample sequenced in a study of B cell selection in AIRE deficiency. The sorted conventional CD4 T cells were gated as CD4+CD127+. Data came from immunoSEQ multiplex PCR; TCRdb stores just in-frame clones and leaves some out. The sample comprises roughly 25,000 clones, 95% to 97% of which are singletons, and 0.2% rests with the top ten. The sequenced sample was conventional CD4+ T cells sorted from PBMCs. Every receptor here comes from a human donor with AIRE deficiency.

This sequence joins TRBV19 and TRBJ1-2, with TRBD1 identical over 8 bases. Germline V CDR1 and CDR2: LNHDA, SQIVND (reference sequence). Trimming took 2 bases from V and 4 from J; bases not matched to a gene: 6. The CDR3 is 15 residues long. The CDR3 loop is CASSITGQATYGYTF. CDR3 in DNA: TGTGCCAGTAGTATAACGGGACAGGCGACCTATGGCTACACCTTC.

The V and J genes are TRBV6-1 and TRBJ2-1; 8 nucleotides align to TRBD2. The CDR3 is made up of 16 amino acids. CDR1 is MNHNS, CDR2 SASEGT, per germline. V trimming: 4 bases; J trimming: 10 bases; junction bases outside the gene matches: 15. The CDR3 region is CASSVREGLFIREQFF. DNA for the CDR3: TGTGCCAGCAGTGTACGGGAGGGCCTCTTCATTCGCGAGCAGTTCTTC.

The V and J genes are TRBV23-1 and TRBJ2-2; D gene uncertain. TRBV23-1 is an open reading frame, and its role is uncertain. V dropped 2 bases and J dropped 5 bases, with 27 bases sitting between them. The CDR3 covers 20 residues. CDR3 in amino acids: CASSQRRRSDIADFTGELFF. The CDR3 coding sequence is TGCGCCAGCAGTCAACGAAGGAGATCTGACATCGCAGACTTTACCGGGGAGCTGTTTTTT.

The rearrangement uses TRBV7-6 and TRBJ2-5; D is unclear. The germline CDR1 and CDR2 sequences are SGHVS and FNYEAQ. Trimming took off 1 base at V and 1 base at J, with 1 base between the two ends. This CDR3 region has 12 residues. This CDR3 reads CASSLGQETQYF. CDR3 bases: TGTGCCAGCAGCTTAGGCCAAGAGACCCAGTACTTC.

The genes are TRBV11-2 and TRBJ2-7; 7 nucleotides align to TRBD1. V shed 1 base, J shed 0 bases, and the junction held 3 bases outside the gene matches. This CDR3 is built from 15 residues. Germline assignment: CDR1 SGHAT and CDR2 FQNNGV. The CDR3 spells CASSLVGDSSYEQYF. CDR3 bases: TGTGCCAGCAGCTTAGTGGGGGACAGCTCCTACGAGCAGTACTTC.

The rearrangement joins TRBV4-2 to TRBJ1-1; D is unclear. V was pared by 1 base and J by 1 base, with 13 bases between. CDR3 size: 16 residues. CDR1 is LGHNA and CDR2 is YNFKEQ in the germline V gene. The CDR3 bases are TGTGCCAGCAGCCAAGGTCGCGGTCTTCAGAACACTGAAGCTTTCTTT. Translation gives CASSQGRGLQNTEAFF.

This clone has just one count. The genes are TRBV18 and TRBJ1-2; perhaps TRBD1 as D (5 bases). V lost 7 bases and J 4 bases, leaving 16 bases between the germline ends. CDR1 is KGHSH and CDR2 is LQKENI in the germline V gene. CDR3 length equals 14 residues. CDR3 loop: CASYRREPGYGYTF. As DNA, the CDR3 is TGTGCCAGCTACAGGAGGGAGCCTGGCTATGGCTACACCTTC.

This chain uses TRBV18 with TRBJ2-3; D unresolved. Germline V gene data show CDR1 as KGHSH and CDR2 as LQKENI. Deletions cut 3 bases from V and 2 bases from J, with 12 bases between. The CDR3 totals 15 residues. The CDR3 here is CASSPIKGNTDTQYF. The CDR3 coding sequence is TGTGCCAGCTCACCGATAAAGGGCAACACAGATACGCAGTATTTT. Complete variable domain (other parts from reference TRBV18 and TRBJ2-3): NAGVMQNPRHLVRRRGQEARLRCSPMKGHSHVYWYRQLPEEGLKFMVYLQKENIIDESGMPKERFSAEFPKEGPSILRIQQVVRGDSAAYFCASSPIKGNTDTQYFGPGTRLTVL.

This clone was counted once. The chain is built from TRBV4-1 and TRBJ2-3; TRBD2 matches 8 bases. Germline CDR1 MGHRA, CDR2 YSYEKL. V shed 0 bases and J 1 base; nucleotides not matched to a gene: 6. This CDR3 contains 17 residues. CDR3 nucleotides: TGCGCCAGCAGCCAAGATCTACTAGCGGTTGGCACAGATACGCAGTATTTT. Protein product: CASSQDLLAVGTDTQYF.

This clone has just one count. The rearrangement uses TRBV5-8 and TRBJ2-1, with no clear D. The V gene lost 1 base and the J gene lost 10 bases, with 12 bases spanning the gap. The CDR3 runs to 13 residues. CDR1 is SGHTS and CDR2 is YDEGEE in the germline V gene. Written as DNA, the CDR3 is TGTGCCAGCAGCTTGACTGCGTTGGGGGAGCAGTTCTTC. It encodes CASSLTALGEQFF.

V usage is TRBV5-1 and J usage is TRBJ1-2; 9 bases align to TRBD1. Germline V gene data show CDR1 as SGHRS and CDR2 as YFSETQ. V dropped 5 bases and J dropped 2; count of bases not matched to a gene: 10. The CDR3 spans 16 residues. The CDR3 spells CASRLFIGQGNYGYTF. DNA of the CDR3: TGCGCCAGCAGATTGTTTATAGGACAGGGGAACTATGGCTACACCTTC.

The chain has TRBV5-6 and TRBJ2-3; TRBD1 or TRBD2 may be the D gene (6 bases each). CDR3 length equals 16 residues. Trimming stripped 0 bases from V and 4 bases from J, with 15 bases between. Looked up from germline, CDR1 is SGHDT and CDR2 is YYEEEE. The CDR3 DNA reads TGTGCCAGCAGCTTGGTTGTTCTGGGGGGCCCAGATACGCAGTATTTT. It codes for CASSLVVLGGPDTQYF.

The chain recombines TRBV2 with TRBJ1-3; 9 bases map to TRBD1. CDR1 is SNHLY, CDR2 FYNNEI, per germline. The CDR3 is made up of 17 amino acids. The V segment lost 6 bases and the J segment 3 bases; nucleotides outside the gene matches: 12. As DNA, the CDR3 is TGTGCCAGCAGGCCAAATCCGGGACAGGGTTTTGGAAACACCATATATTTT. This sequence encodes CASRPNPGQGFGNTIYF.

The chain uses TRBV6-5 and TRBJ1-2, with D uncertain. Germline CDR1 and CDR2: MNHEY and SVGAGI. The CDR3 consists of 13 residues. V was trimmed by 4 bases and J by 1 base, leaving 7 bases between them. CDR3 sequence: CASSSTLNYGYTF. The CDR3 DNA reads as TGTGCCAGCAGTTCGACGCTTAACTATGGCTACACCTTC.

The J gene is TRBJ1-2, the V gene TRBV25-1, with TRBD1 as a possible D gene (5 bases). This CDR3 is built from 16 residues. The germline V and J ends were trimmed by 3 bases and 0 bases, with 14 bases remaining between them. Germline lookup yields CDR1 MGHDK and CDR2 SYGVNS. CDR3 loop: CASSDPRGGTNYGYTF. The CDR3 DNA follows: TGTGCCAGCAGTGACCCCCGGGGGGGAACTAACTATGGCTACACCTTC.

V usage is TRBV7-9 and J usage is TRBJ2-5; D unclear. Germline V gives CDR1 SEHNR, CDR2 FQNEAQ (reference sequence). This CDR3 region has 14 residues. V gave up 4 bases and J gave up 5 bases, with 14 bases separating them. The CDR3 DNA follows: TGTGCCAGCAGCTCCCCTAGTCTGGGGGAGACCCAGTACTTC. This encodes CASSSPSLGETQYF.

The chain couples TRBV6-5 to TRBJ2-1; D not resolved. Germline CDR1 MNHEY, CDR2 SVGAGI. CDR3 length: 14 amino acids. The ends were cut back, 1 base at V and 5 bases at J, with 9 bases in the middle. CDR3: CASSYFGRHNEQFF. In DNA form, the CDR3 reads TGTGCCAGCAGTTACTTCGGGCGCCACAATGAGCAGTTCTTC.

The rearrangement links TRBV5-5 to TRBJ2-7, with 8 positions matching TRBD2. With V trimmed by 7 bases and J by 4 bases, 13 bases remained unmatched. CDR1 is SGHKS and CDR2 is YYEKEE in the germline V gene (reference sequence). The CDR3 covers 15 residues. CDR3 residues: CASALAPGGAYEQYF. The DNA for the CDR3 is TGTGCCAGCGCCCTCGCCCCGGGGGGGGCGTACGAGCAGTACTTC.

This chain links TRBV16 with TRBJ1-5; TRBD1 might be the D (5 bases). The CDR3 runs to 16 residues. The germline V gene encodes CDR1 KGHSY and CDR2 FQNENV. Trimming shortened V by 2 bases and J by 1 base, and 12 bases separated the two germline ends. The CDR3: CASSQLQVLSNQPQHF. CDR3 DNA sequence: TGTGCCAGCAGCCAACTACAGGTTCTGAGCAATCAGCCCCAGCATTTT.

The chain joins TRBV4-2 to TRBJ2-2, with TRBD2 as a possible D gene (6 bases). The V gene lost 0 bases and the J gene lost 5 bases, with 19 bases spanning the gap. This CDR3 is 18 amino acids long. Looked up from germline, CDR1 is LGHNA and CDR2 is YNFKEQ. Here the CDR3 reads CASSQDLRDSLFTGELFF. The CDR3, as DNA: TGTGCCAGCAGCCAAGATTTGAGGGACTCCTTATTTACCGGGGAGCTGTTTTTT.

The CDR3 DNA reads TGTGCCAGCAGCTTATTCGGACAGGGTAGGGCGAACAATCAGCCCCAGCATTTT. Protein sequence: CASSLFGQGRANNQPQHF. The genes are TRBV7-8 and TRBJ1-5, with 8 bases that match TRBD1. The CDR3 totals 18 residues. V trimming: 2 bases; J trimming: 3 bases; junction bases outside the gene matches: 12. Germline-derived CDR1 and CDR2 are SGHVS and FQNEAQ.

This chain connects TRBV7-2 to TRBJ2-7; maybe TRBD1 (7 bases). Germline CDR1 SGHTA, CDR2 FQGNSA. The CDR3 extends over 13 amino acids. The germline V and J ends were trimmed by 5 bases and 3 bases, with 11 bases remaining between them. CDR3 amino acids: CASSAGQFYEQYF. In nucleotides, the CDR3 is TGTGCCAGCAGCGCGGGACAGTTCTACGAGCAGTACTTC.

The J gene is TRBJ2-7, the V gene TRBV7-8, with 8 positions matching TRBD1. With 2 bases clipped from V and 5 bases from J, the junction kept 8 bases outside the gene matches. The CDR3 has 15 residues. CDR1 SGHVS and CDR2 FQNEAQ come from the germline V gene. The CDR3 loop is CASSLIGQGSHEQYF. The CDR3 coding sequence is TGTGCCAGCAGCTTAATTGGACAGGGATCACACGAGCAGTACTTC.

As DNA, the CDR3 is TGTGCCAGCAGCTCCTTAATCAGATACGAGCAGTACTTC. Protein product: CASSSLIRYEQYF. The chain recombines TRBV11-2 with TRBJ2-7; no firm D call. This CDR3 comprises 13 residues. Germline V gives CDR1 SGHAT, CDR2 FQNNGV. Trimming removed 4 bases from V and 4 bases from J, with 11 bases in between.